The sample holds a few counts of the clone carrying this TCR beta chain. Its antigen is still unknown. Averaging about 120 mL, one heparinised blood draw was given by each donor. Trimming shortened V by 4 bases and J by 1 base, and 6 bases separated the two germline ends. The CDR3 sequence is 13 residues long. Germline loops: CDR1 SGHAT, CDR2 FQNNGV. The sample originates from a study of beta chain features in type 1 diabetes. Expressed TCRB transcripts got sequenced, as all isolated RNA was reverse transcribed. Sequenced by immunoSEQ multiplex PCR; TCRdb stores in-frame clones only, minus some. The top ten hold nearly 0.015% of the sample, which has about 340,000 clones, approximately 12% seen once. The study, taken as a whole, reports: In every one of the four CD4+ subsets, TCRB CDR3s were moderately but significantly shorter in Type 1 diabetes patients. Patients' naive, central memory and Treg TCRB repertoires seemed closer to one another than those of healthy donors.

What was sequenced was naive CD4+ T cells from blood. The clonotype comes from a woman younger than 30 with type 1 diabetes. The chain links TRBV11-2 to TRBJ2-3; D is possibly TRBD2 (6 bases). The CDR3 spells CASSSGGTDTQYF. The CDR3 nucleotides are TGTGCCAGCAGCTCGGGGGGCACAGATACGCAGTATTTT.